These T cell receptor beta chains were read from a single sample in a study of cytomegalovirus exposure and HLA in healthy donors. Some clones are missing from TCRdb's copy, which holds only in-frame ones; the method was immunoSEQ multiplex PCR. The sample includes around 170,000 clones, less than 80% of them seen just once. The sample consisted of PBMCs. The receptors derive from a man aged 18-30 years in good health and CMV-seronegative. Both conserved end residues are part of each CDR3. The order of the fields is V gene, clone size, D gene, J gene, CDR3 protein, CDR3 DNA. D genes are given only for firm matches. Some rows have no size entry. The others give once, few or many, or a class for an expanded clone.

V: TRBV15
size: -
D: -
J: TRBJ1-2
CDR3: CATSRGRTDYNYGYTF
DNA: TGTGCCACCAGCAGAGGGCGGACGGACTACAACTATGGCTACACCTTC

V: TRBV7-3
size: -
D: TRBD2
J: TRBJ2-3
CDR3: CASSPHSGSRDTQYF
DNA: TGTGCCAGCAGCCCCCATAGCGGGAGCAGAGATACGCAGTATTTT

V: TRBV7-8
size: -
D: TRBD2
J: TRBJ2-1
CDR3: CASSPSGGAAEQFF
DNA: TGTGCCAGCAGCCCTAGCGGGGGGGCCGCTGAGCAGTTCTTC

V: TRBV6-4
size: -
D: TRBD1
J: TRBJ2-7
CDR3: CASSDLKKTRDRGQQYF
DNA: TGTGCCAGCAGTGACCTCAAGAAGACCAGAGACAGGGGCCAGCAGTACTTC

V: TRBV6-1
size: -
D: -
J: TRBJ2-1
CDR3: CATRFGVNEQFF
DNA: TGTGCCACCCGCTTTGGAGTCAATGAGCAGTTCTTC

V: TRBV7-8
size: few
D: TRBD1
J: TRBJ1-3
CDR3: CASSSDRLPSGNTIYF
DNA: TGTGCCAGCAGCTCGGACAGGCTTCCTTCTGGAAACACCATATATTTT

V: TRBV9
size: -
D: TRBD2
J: TRBJ2-5
CDR3: CASSVGQWVAGKGETQYF
DNA: TGTGCCAGCAGCGTAGGTCAATGGGTAGCGGGAAAGGGAGAGACCCAGTACTTC

V: TRBV27
size: -
D: TRBD1
J: TRBJ1-1
CDR3: CASSLSPGQGHRTEAFF
DNA: TGTGCCAGCAGTTTAAGCCCAGGACAGGGTCATCGGACTGAAGCTTTCTTT

V: TRBV11-2
size: -
D: TRBD2
J: TRBJ2-1
CDR3: CASSLSFGRASGRSNEQFF
DNA: TGTGCCAGCAGCTTATCTTTTGGCCGGGCTAGCGGGAGGAGCAATGAGCAGTTCTTC

V: TRBV18
size: -
D: TRBD1
J: TRBJ2-5
CDR3: CASSQGQVVETQYF
DNA: TGTGCCAGCTCACAGGGACAGGTTGTGGAGACCCAGTACTTC